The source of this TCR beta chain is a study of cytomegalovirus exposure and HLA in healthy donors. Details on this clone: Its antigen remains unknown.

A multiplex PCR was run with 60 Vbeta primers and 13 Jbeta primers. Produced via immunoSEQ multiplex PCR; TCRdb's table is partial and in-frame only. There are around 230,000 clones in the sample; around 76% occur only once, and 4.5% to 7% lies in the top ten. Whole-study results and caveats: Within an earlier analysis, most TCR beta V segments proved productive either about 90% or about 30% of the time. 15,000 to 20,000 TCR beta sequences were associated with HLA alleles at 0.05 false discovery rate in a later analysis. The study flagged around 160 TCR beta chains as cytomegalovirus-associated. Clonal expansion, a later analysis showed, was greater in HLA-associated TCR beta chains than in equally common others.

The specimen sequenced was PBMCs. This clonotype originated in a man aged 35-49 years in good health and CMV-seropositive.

CDR3: CASTGQGRTDTQYF. In DNA, the CDR3 is TGTGCCAGCACTGGACAGGGAAGGACAGATACGCAGTATTTT. The chain combines TRBV6-1 with TRBJ2-3, with TRBD1 identical over 8 bases. This CDR3 region has 14 residues. V shed 7 bases, J shed 3 bases, and the junction held 6 bases outside the gene matches. Per the germline V gene, CDR1 is MNHNS and CDR2 is SASEGT.